The rows below give T cell receptor beta chains drawn from one sample of a study of blood T cell repertoires in COVID-19. The assay was immunoSEQ multiplex PCR, and TCRdb's table has in-frame clones only and misses some. The sample has 110,000 to 150,000 clones; about 87% are singletons. Sequencing was done on a sample of peripheral blood. The receptors stem from a woman older than 75 with acute or convalescent COVID-19. Each CDR3 is given with its conserved first and last residue. Fields, in order: V gene, clone size, CDR3 protein. A clone size is listed for some rows: how often the clone was seen (once, few, many), or a class if it is expanded.

v_gene: TRBV5-1; abundance: -; CDR3aa: CASSLGGGRAETQYF
v_gene: TRBV6-5; abundance: -; CDR3aa: CASRGAGSNQPQHF
v_gene: TRBV25-1; abundance: -; CDR3aa: CASSEFDTSYEQYF
v_gene: TRBV29-1; abundance: -; CDR3aa: CSVAGENEAFF
v_gene: TRBV6-5; abundance: -; CDR3aa: CASSLVAYNSPLHF
v_gene: TRBV6-5; abundance: once; CDR3aa: CASSYSPRVRSDTQYF
v_gene: TRBV6-5; abundance: -; CDR3aa: CASSYSNRVDTEAFF
v_gene: TRBV18; abundance: -; CDR3aa: CASSPFRAGETQYF
v_gene: TRBV12-5; abundance: -; CDR3aa: CASGHSSGNTIYF
v_gene: TRBV6-4; abundance: -; CDR3aa: CASSAPAGGQNEKLFF
v_gene: TRBV7-6; abundance: -; CDR3aa: CASSSTPTTGTLGYTF
v_gene: TRBV27; abundance: -; CDR3aa: CASSFLTGGNSPLHF
v_gene: TRBV9; abundance: -; CDR3aa: CASSTRDRDLRGAQYF
v_gene: TRBV2; abundance: few; CDR3aa: CASSGTGGAGYGYTF
v_gene: TRBV10-3; abundance: -; CDR3aa: CAISASGTAKNIQYF
v_gene: TRBV7-3; abundance: -; CDR3aa: CASSQTGLTDTQYF
v_gene: TRBV5-1; abundance: -; CDR3aa: CASSLGARSSNEKLFF
v_gene: TRBV6-5; abundance: -; CDR3aa: CATSPGNYGYTF
v_gene: TRBV5-5; abundance: -; CDR3aa: CASSWDRQTSYEQYF
v_gene: TRBV2; abundance: -; CDR3aa: CASSLSTDTQYF
v_gene: TRBV4-1; abundance: -; CDR3aa: CASSQDGGGGRTDTQYF
v_gene: TRBV6-2/TRBV6-3; abundance: many; CDR3aa: CASSTGGWGNQPQHF
v_gene: TRBV24-1; abundance: -; CDR3aa: CATSSYTGELFF
v_gene: TRBV9; abundance: -; CDR3aa: CASSRGQGLNTEAFF
v_gene: TRBV2; abundance: -; CDR3aa: CASNGFRDRGLTGGYTF
v_gene: TRBV2; abundance: -; CDR3aa: CASSAQGSGNTEAFF
v_gene: TRBV10-1; abundance: -; CDR3aa: CARPVTLVRETQYF
v_gene: TRBV7-2; abundance: -; CDR3aa: CASSTSGGAGETQYF
v_gene: TRBV7-2; abundance: -; CDR3aa: CASSAVLGLAGGEQFF
v_gene: TRBV7-2; abundance: once; CDR3aa: CASSLVVGRALETQYF
v_gene: TRBV6-6; abundance: -; CDR3aa: CASSYRQTYNVLTF
v_gene: TRBV7-9; abundance: -; CDR3aa: CASSLTSGAYQETQYF
v_gene: TRBV9; abundance: -; CDR3aa: CASNPTPGRDGYTF
v_gene: TRBV6-2/TRBV6-3; abundance: -; CDR3aa: CASSYGGLGNQPQHF
v_gene: TRBV28; abundance: -; CDR3aa: CASSLREGATTGELFF
v_gene: TRBV27; abundance: -; CDR3aa: CASSPRTGGSNQPQHF
v_gene: TRBV6-6; abundance: -; CDR3aa: CASGRDYGYTF
v_gene: TRBV9; abundance: -; CDR3aa: CASSASQGNYGYTF
v_gene: TRBV11-1; abundance: -; CDR3aa: CASSLRQGAPSEQYF
v_gene: TRBV7-2; abundance: few; CDR3aa: CASGTTGFGGYTF
v_gene: TRBV19; abundance: -; CDR3aa: CASSSTADTQYF
v_gene: TRBV6-5; abundance: -; CDR3aa: CASSTTGAGNTIYF
v_gene: TRBV5-1; abundance: few; CDR3aa: CASSPPGQGGTGELFF
v_gene: TRBV3-1/TRBV3-2; abundance: -; CDR3aa: CASSQGLAIYEQYF
v_gene: TRBV5-1; abundance: -; CDR3aa: CASSLTGDSYNEQFF
v_gene: TRBV29-1; abundance: -; CDR3aa: CSVSGRTGSFLSAFF
v_gene: TRBV5-1; abundance: -; CDR3aa: CASSPGDRGVSGELFF
v_gene: TRBV9; abundance: -; CDR3aa: CASSPRTGSGNTIYF
v_gene: TRBV18; abundance: -; CDR3aa: CASSQQDNYGYTF
v_gene: TRBV9; abundance: -; CDR3aa: CASSVVSRGAGTGELFF
v_gene: TRBV18; abundance: -; CDR3aa: CASSPLKGKWTGANVLTF
v_gene: TRBV30; abundance: -; CDR3aa: CAWSPGGASYGYTF
v_gene: TRBV2; abundance: -; CDR3aa: CASSRLAGGFTPSTDTQYF
v_gene: TRBV11-2; abundance: -; CDR3aa: CASTQRVVGGLTYNSPLHF
v_gene: TRBV14; abundance: -; CDR3aa: CASRSAPGQATYGYTF
v_gene: TRBV6-6; abundance: -; CDR3aa: CASSYSGRANYGYTF
v_gene: TRBV28; abundance: once; CDR3aa: CATRTGATNEKLFF
v_gene: TRBV5-1; abundance: -; CDR3aa: CASSLGTGGKDEQYF
v_gene: TRBV7-9; abundance: -; CDR3aa: CASSSRDSNQPQHF
v_gene: TRBV6-1; abundance: -; CDR3aa: CASSEAAPGTGLTEAFF